This T cell receptor (beta chain) came from a study of Ad26.COV2.S vaccination and SARS-CoV-2 variants. General observations from the study: Vaccine recipients had higher spike-specific TCR breadth than placebo recipients. Vaccinated and placebo-treated recipients had similar non-spike TCR breadth.

The treatment is: around 19 received Ad26.COV2.S at low or high dose, single or two shots; roughly five received placebo; per-sample allocation not given. Repertoires come from day 63 after the first vaccine or placebo injection. The assay was immunoSEQ multiplex PCR, and TCRdb's table has in-frame clones only and misses some. Among some 640,000 clones listed, roughly 90% were seen once. Details on this clone: Its antigen is not known.

V lost 8 bases, J lost 5 bases, and 15 bases lay in between. This CDR3 region has 13 residues. Per germline, CDR1 PRHDT and CDR2 FYEKMQ (reference sequence). The sample was peripheral blood, taken in a trial of Ad26.COV2.S vaccine versus placebo. The sequence was collected from a person aged 18-60 years who received the Ad26.COV2.S COVID-19 vaccine or a placebo. This chain uses TRBV13 with TRBJ1-1; unclear D gene. This CDR3 is CASQDRGRTEAFF. CDR3 sequence (DNA): TGTGCCAGCCAAGACCGAGGGAGGACTGAAGCTTTCTTT.